Below are 11 T cell receptor beta chains sequenced from a single sample in a study of monozygotic twins with inflammatory bowel disease. Following a re-call of the 5' RACE reads, TCRdb has one entry per CDR3 protein and lacks DNA. The listing contains 110,000 to 150,000 distinct CDR3 sequences. Sequencing was carried out using blood. These receptors were taken from a human donor with ulcerative colitis or Crohn's disease, or a healthy co-twin of an affected twin (not recorded which).

The chain joins TRBV20-1 to TRBJ1-1; the D gene TCRdb calls, TRBD1, cannot be checked with no DNA. The germline V gene encodes CDR1 DFQATT and CDR2 SNEGSKA (reference sequence). The CDR3 covers 15 residues. CDR3 protein: CSARDVGGMGTEAFF.

The chain has TRBV7-2 and TRBJ1-1; TCRdb outputs TRBD1, but without DNA this stays unchecked. The CDR3 sequence is 15 residues long. Per the germline V gene, CDR1 is SGHTA and CDR2 is FQGNSA. CDR3 sequence: CASSERTGPNTEAFF.

The chain has TRBV14 and TRBJ2-1. This CDR3 spans 13 amino acids. CDR1 SGHDN and CDR2 FVKESK come from the germline V gene. The CDR3 reads CASSQVLANEQFF. The full variable domain, its missing parts supplied by reference TRBV14 and TRBJ2-1, is EAGVTQFPSHSVIEKGQTVTLRCDPISGHDNLYWYRRVMGKEIKFLLHFVKESKQDESGMPNNRFLAERTGGTYSTLKVQPAELEDSGVYFCASSQVLANEQFFGPGTRLTVL.

This rearrangement joins TRBV18 to TRBJ2-1. This CDR3 comprises 16 residues. The V gene's germline CDR1 is KGHSH and CDR2 LQKENI. CDR3: CASSPLAASSYNEQFF.

The chain has TRBV5-1 and TRBJ2-3; there is no DNA to check the TCRdb D call of TRBD2. The length of the CDR3 is 16 residues. Per the germline V gene, CDR1 is SGHRS and CDR2 is YFSETQ. CDR3 residues: CASSATTSGSSDTQYF.

The rearrangement uses TRBV20-1 and TRBJ2-7; TCRdb's D gene call, TRBD2, goes unchecked for lack of DNA. CDR3 size: 12 residues. Germline CDR1 DFQATT, CDR2 SNEGSKA (reference sequence). The CDR3 loop reads CSAKDSPYEQYF.

CDR3 sequence reads: CASSQGVGRDTEAFF. This chain links TRBV5-4 with TRBJ1-1; TCRdb selects TRBD1, and the lack of DNA leaves this call unchecked. The V gene's germline CDR1 is SGHNT and CDR2 YYREEE (reference sequence). The CDR3 length is 15 residues. The variable domain in full, completed from reference TRBV5-4 and TRBJ1-1, reads ETGVTQSPTHLIKTRGQQVTLRCSSQSGHNTVSWYQQALGQGPQFIFQYYREEENGRGNFPPRFSGLQFPNYSSELNVNALELDDSALYLCASSQGVGRDTEAFFGQGTRLTVV.

CDR3 amino acids: CAWRRDRSNYGYTF. The chain joins TRBV30 to TRBJ1-2; no DNA is available, so the TRBD1 call from TCRdb remains unchecked. CDR3 size: 14 residues. Germline CDR1 and CDR2: GTSNPN and SVGIG (reference sequence).

The chain carries TRBV5-1 and TRBJ1-1; without DNA, the TCRdb call of TRBD1 cannot be checked. CDR3 length: 14 residues. Per the germline V gene, CDR1 is SGHRS and CDR2 is YFSETQ. Here the CDR3 reads CASSFGDERTEAFF.

J is TRBJ1-5 and V is TRBV6-6; checking the TCRdb D call of TRBD1 is not possible without DNA. The CDR3 is 13 amino acids. Germline CDR1 is MNHNY and CDR2 is SVGAGI (reference sequence). The CDR3 here is CASIQGWDQPQHF.

The J gene is TRBJ2-2, the V gene TRBV5-1. The CDR3 totals 14 residues. Germline CDR1 reads SGHRS; CDR2 reads YFSETQ. CDR3 region: CASSLASYDGELFF.